One and the same sample provided the 18 T cell receptor beta chains below, sequenced in a study of beta chain features in type 1 diabetes. The entirety of the isolated RNA underwent reverse transcription, so expressed TCRB transcripts were sequenced. Using immunoSEQ multiplex PCR, the repertoire was profiled, and TCRdb retains in-frame clones only, with some absent. The table has about 930,000 clones, roughly 17% seen once. The sample was naive CD4+ T cells from blood. Every receptor here comes from a woman under 30 in good health.

This clone was detected only a few times. The chain combines TRBV5-6 with TRBJ2-5; no clear D. In germline, CDR1 is SGHDT, CDR2 YYEEEE. The CDR3 is 13 residues long. The ends were cut back, 4 bases at V and 4 bases at J, with 11 bases in the middle. The CDR3 region is CASSPIQGETQYF. In nucleotides, the CDR3 is TGTGCCAGCAGCCCTATACAAGGAGAGACCCAGTACTTC.

This chain links TRBV11-2 with TRBJ2-1; tentatively, D is TRBD1 (5 bases). Trimming shortened V by 1 base and J by 3 bases, and 16 bases separated the two germline ends. The CDR3 has 17 amino acids. Germline V gene lookup returns CDR1 SGHAT and CDR2 FQNNGV. Here the CDR3 reads CASSLVAGAVHYNEQFF. The CDR3 DNA is TGTGCCAGCAGCTTAGTAGCTGGGGCAGTCCACTACAATGAGCAGTTCTTC.

DNA for the CDR3: TGTGCCATCAGTGAGTCAGGGGCCCTCGGCGAGCAGTACTTC. As protein: CAISESGALGEQYF. The chain uses TRBV10-3 and TRBJ2-7; D perhaps matches TRBD1 (5 bases). The CDR3 spans 14 residues. Trimming left V 0 bases short and J 6 bases short, with 12 bases between. The germline V gene encodes CDR1 ENHRY and CDR2 SYGVKD.

This chain links TRBV6-6 with TRBJ2-7; 11 positions agree with TRBD2. In germline, CDR1 is MNHNY, CDR2 SVGAGI (reference sequence). The CDR3 consists of 13 residues. Germline trimming cut 6 bases from V and 7 bases from J; bases unmatched to any gene: 5. The DNA of the CDR3 is TGTGCCAGCAGACTAGCGGGAGTGGAAGAGCAGTACTTC. Translation gives CASRLAGVEEQYF.

The chain employs TRBV7-8 and TRBJ2-7; D is unclear. V gave up 3 bases and J gave up 1 base, with 16 bases separating them. From germline, CDR1 is SGHVS and CDR2 FQNEAQ. CDR3 size: 16 residues. The CDR3 bases are TGTGCCAGCAGCTTCCACCGGGTCACAAATTCCTACGAGCAGTACTTC. This sequence encodes CASSFHRVTNSYEQYF.

This clone was detected a few times. The CDR3 DNA follows: TGTGCCAGCAGCCAAGGACTGGCGGGAGGACCTCGGGAGACCCAGTACTTC. It encodes CASSQGLAGGPRETQYF. The chain has TRBV4-2 and TRBJ2-5, with 8 bases fitting TRBD2. The V gene end was trimmed by 1 base and the J gene end by 5 bases; junction bases not matched to a gene: 12. CDR3 length: 17 residues. CDR1 and CDR2 (germline): LGHNA, YNFKEQ.

The chain uses TRBV6-6 and TRBJ1-3; 8 bases map to TRBD1. This CDR3 has 14 amino acids. Germline loops: CDR1 MNHNY, CDR2 SVGAGI (reference sequence). CDR3 DNA sequence: TGTGCATGCAGGGGGCGGGCTACTGGAAACACCATATATTTT. Its translation: CACRGRATGNTIYF.

The rearrangement joins TRBV27 to TRBJ2-5; 9 bases are shared with TRBD1. CDR1 and CDR2 (germline): MNHEY, SMNVEV (reference sequence). The V segment lost 2 bases and the J segment 3 bases; nucleotides outside the gene matches: 4. The CDR3 is 15 amino acids. The CDR3 nucleotides read TGTGCCAGCAGTTTAGCCGGGACAGGGAAAGAGACCCAGTACTTC. This sequence encodes CASSLAGTGKETQYF.

The sample holds a few counts of this clone. V gene TRBV7-2 combines with J gene TRBJ2-1; TRBD1 matches 8 bases. Germline-derived CDR1 and CDR2 are SGHTA and FQGNSA. CDR3 size: 13 residues. The V and J ends lost 2 bases and 10 bases, in that order; junction bases with no gene match: 4. The CDR3 spells CASSLQGAGEQFF. The CDR3 DNA reads TGTGCCAGCAGCTTACAGGGGGCAGGGGAGCAGTTCTTC.

The rearrangement joins TRBV5-1 to TRBJ2-1, with D hard to call. CDR1 is SGHRS, CDR2 YFSETQ, per germline. The CDR3 is 12 amino acids. V lost 0 bases to trimming and J lost 6 bases, with 4 bases between them. The CDR3 DNA is TGCGCCAGCAGCTTGGCTTTCAATGAGCAGTTCTTC. Translated: CASSLAFNEQFF.

This chain uses TRBV2 with TRBJ1-3, with 8 bases matching TRBD1. The CDR3 loop spans 14 amino acids. V lost 6 bases, J lost 2 bases, and 3 bases stayed unmatched. Germline CDR1 SNHLY, CDR2 FYNNEI. The CDR3 DNA reads TGTGCCAGCAGAGGACAGGGTACTGGAAACACCATATATTTT. Amino acids: CASRGQGTGNTIYF.

In nucleotides, the CDR3 is TGCGCCAGCAGCCAACCCGGACCGAACACCGGGGAGCTGTTTTTT. Its protein is CASSQPGPNTGELFF. The chain couples TRBV4-3 to TRBJ2-2; D unclear. Germline V gene data show CDR1 as LGHNA and CDR2 as YSLEER. The V and J ends lost 2 bases and 0 bases respectively, with 7 bases between them. The CDR3 runs 15 residues.

This clone was detected only a few times. The V and J genes are TRBV7-9 and TRBJ1-2, with D maybe TRBD1 (5 bases). Deletions cut 5 bases from V and 6 bases from J, with 19 bases between. Germline loops: CDR1 SEHNR, CDR2 FQNEAQ (reference sequence). The CDR3 is made up of 15 amino acids. CDR3 amino acids: CASSARPDSGDGYTF. CDR3 in DNA: TGTGCCAGCAGCGCACGGCCCGACAGCGGCGATGGCTACACCTTC.

The genes are TRBV7-2 and TRBJ2-5; D not certain. The CDR3 extends over 13 amino acids. Between the trimmed V and J ends, which lost 5 bases and 3 bases, there was a span of 10 bases. The germline gives CDR1 SGHTA, CDR2 FQGNSA. The chain's CDR3 is CASSRHPEETQYF. The DNA for the CDR3 is TGTGCCAGCAGCCGGCACCCGGAAGAGACCCAGTACTTC.

The sample holds a few counts of this clone. The chain employs TRBV29-1 and TRBJ2-5; the D gene could be TRBD1 or TRBD2 (5 bases each). CDR1 SQVTM and CDR2 ANQGSEA come from the germline V gene. V was trimmed by 2 bases and J by 5 bases, leaving 9 bases between them. The CDR3 totals 12 residues. CDR3 in amino acids: CSVEQGRETQYF. In DNA, the CDR3 is TGCAGCGTTGAACAGGGACGGGAGACCCAGTACTTC. The variable domain in full, with the rest retrieved from reference TRBV29-1 and TRBJ2-5, is SAVISQKPSRDICQRGTSLTIQCQVDSQVTMMFWYRQQPGQSLTLIATANQGSEATYESGFVIDKFPISRPNLTFSTLTVSNMSPEDSSIYLCSVEQGRETQYFGPGTRLLVL.

A few counts support this clone. The CDR3 coding sequence is TGTGCCAGCTCAACCACCACAGGTTACGAGCAGTACTTC. Encoded protein: CASSTTTGYEQYF. This rearrangement joins TRBV18 to TRBJ2-7, with D maybe TRBD1 (5 bases). The germline V and J ends were trimmed by 5 bases and 4 bases, with 12 bases remaining between them. From germline, CDR1 is KGHSH and CDR2 LQKENI. The CDR3 has 13 residues.

This clone was picked up a small number of times. The chain recombines TRBV5-4 with TRBJ1-1, with TRBD1 as a possible D gene (6 bases). In germline, CDR1 is SGHNT, CDR2 YYREEE (reference sequence). The V gene lost 3 bases and the J gene lost 9 bases, with 18 bases spanning the gap. This CDR3 spans 14 amino acids. The CDR3 reads CASSYGQPPDQAFF. The CDR3 DNA follows: TGTGCCAGCAGCTACGGACAGCCCCCCGACCAAGCTTTCTTT.

V gene TRBV4-3 combines with J gene TRBJ1-1; a weak D match, TRBD1 (6 bases). Germline CDR1 LGHNA, CDR2 YSLEER. The CDR3 contains 17 residues. V lost 3 bases and J 0 bases, leaving 17 bases between the germline ends. The chain's CDR3 is CASSHWVGQRMNTEAFF. CDR3 DNA sequence: TGCGCCAGCAGCCATTGGGTCGGACAGCGAATGAACACTGAAGCTTTCTTT.